This T cell receptor beta chain came from a study of T-cell memory formation after mild COVID-19. Points from the study as a whole: Balance between CD4 and CD8 was seen in clones contracting day 15 to 85, and a CD4+ lean was seen in later expanders.

This clonotype was detected only a few times. Its matching antigen is unknown. The CDR3 covers 15 residues. CDR1 is MNHNS, CDR2 SASEGT, per germline. Trimming took 7 bases from V and 1 from J, leaving 14 bases between them. TCR alpha and TCR beta cDNA libraries with sample barcodes and UMIs came from 5'RACE using constant-segment primers. In TCRdb, the 5' RACE reads were re-called with MiXCR into one record per CDR3 protein. The sample holds about 610,000 distinct CDR3 sequences; roughly 17% are singletons and the top ten take around 8.1%. This clonotype was sampled from an adult woman who had mild COVID-19 (a few samples of this study predate the infection). Cell type and time point are not known. The rearrangement links TRBV6-1 to TRBJ1-5; D is ambiguous. The sample consisted of PBMCs or a T cell subset sorted from them (not recorded which). The CDR3 spells CASKTPWQSNQPQHF. The CDR3 DNA sequence: TGTGCCAGCAAAACACCCTGGCAGAGCAATCAGCCCCAGCATTTT.